The 27 T cell receptor beta chains in this list originate from one sample, sequenced in a study of blood T cells in healthy people across ages. A second 7 to 11 cycle PCR used barcoded and J-beta primers. TCRdb fed the 5' RACE reads into MiXCR, producing one record per CDR3 protein. The sample includes more than 650,000 distinct CDR3 sequences, 22% seen only once; the top ten take about 22%. Sequenced input: blood. The receptors derive from a man between 65 and 85 years old in good health.

For this clonotype: In this CDR3 the conserved last residue, phenylalanine or tryptophan, is missing, so a read error is likely. The chain employs TRBV3-1 and TRBJ1-1; the D gene is possibly TRBD1 (6 bases). V lost 1 base and J lost 5, with 14 bases in between. Germline lookup yields CDR1 LGHDT and CDR2 YNNKEL (reference sequence). This CDR3 contains 15 residues. Here the CDR3 reads CASSQGYRARTEAFL. CDR3 DNA: TGTGCCAGCAGCCAAGGTTACAGGGCTCGGACTGAAGCTTTCCTT.

The V and J genes are TRBV12-3 or TRBV12-4 and TRBJ2-3; D not resolved. V lost 8 bases to trimming and J lost 0 bases, with 15 bases between them. CDR3 size: 15 residues. The CDR3 DNA reads TGTGCCAGCTCTTTAATAGATTCTAGCACAGATACGCAGTATTTT. Translating gives CASSLIDSSTDTQYF.

This clonotype has just a few counts. The gene calls are TRBV7-6 and TRBJ2-7; 7 bases match TRBD1. Germline loops: CDR1 SGHVS, CDR2 FNYEAQ. This CDR3 has 14 amino acids. After removal of 0 bases from V and 5 bases from J, the junction contained 4 bases not matched to a gene. Here the CDR3 DNA reads TGTGCCAGCAGCTTAGCGGGGACAGAAGACGAGCAGTACTTC. This encodes CASSLAGTEDEQYF.

As for this clonotype: Its ends do not fully match the called genes, so a read error is possible. The V and J genes are TRBV2 and TRBJ2-3, with TRBD2 matching 8 bases. Germline CDR1 and CDR2: SNHLY and FYNNEI. The length of the CDR3 is 15 residues. CDR3 protein: CASSERTSRARMQYF. The CDR3 DNA sequence: TGCGCCAGCAGTGAGAGGACTAGCCGGGCGCGGATGCAGTATTTT. Complete variable domain (other parts from reference TRBV2 and TRBJ2-3): EPEVTQTPSHQVTQMGQEVILRCVPISNHLYFYWYRQILGQKVEFLVSFYNNEISEKSEIFDDQFSVERPDGSNFTLKIRSTKLEDSAMYFCASSERTSRARMQYFGPGTRLTVL.

This clonotype has just a few counts. The V and J genes are TRBV12-3 or TRBV12-4 and TRBJ1-2; no firm D call. The CDR3 has 13 residues. V lost 3 bases to trimming and J lost 8 bases, with 13 bases between them. CDR3 nucleotides: TGTGCCAGCAGTTTGTCGTCAGCGCGGGGCTACACCTTC. Protein sequence: CASSLSSARGYTF.

The rearrangement uses TRBV6-4 and TRBJ1-2, with a tentative D call TRBD1 (6 bases). Germline assignment: CDR1 MRHNA and CDR2 SNTAGT. The ends were cut back, 2 bases at V and 7 bases at J, with 11 bases in the middle. The CDR3 has 13 residues. Here the CDR3 DNA reads TGTGCCAGCAGTGACGGACAGAGGCCTGGCTACACCTTC. Its translation: CASSDGQRPGYTF.

The table lists this clonotype with a few counts. This chain links TRBV28 with TRBJ2-7, with D possibly being TRBD1 or TRBD2 (6 bases each). Germline CDR1 MDHEN, CDR2 SYDVKM. With 4 bases removed from V and 3 bases from J, the gap between germline ends came to 19 bases. The CDR3 totals 16 residues. CDR3 DNA: TGTGCCAGCAGTTCATTAGCGGACAGCCTACTCTACGAGCAGTACGTC. This codes for CASSSLADSLLYEQYV.

The V call is TRBV5-1, the J call TRBJ1-1; unclear D gene. Trimming removed 5 bases from V and 0 bases from J, with 11 bases in between. The CDR3 spans 14 residues. From germline, CDR1 is SGHRS and CDR2 YFSETQ. The CDR3 here is CASRSGVMNTEAFF. CDR3 sequence (DNA): TGCGCCAGCAGGTCCGGAGTAATGAACACTGAAGCTTTCTTT.

The J gene is TRBJ2-5, the V gene TRBV9; TRBD2 aligns across 7 bases. The germline CDR1 and CDR2 sequences are SGDLS and YYNGEE. V was clipped by 0 bases and J by 2 bases; unmatched bases: 1. The CDR3 consists of 14 residues. The CDR3 loop is CASSVAGGQETQYF. The CDR3 DNA reads as TGTGCCAGCAGCGTAGCCGGGGGGCAAGAGACCCAGTACTTC.

This clonotype was picked up a small number of times. The genes are TRBV6-5 and TRBJ1-2; D unclear. CDR1 and CDR2 from the germline V gene are MNHEY and SVGAGI. The V end lost 10 bases, the J end lost 8 bases, and 8 bases lay between the germline ends. This CDR3 region has 9 residues. The CDR3 region has the DNA TGTGCCAATGGAGGGGGCTACACCTTC. Amino acid sequence: CANGGGYTF.

This clonotype was seen ten or more times. The chain joins TRBV12-5 to TRBJ1-2, with unresolved D. Germline CDR1 is LGHNT and CDR2 is FRNRAP. Trimming took 6 bases from V and 3 from J, leaving 8 bases between them. This CDR3 is built from 12 residues. The CDR3: CASGRKDYGYTF. In DNA, the CDR3 is TGTGCTAGTGGAAGAAAGGACTATGGCTACACCTTC.

Many counts were recorded for this clonotype. Written as DNA, the CDR3 is TGTGCCAGCAGTCCTGACAGATACTATGGCTACACCTTC. Translation: CASSPDRYYGYTF. The chain is built from TRBV12-3 or TRBV12-4 and TRBJ1-2, with TRBD1 as a possible D gene (5 bases). The CDR3 spans 13 residues. V was shortened by 5 bases and J by 3 bases, with 10 bases between the two germline ends.

This rearrangement joins TRBV4-3 to TRBJ2-4; D may be TRBD2 (5 bases). This CDR3 has 16 residues. Germline CDR1 LGHNA, CDR2 YSLEER. V lost 6 bases, J lost 0 bases, and 15 bases lay in between. The CDR3 reads CASRSIGRGAKNIQYF. In nucleotides, the CDR3 is TGCGCCAGCAGATCCATCGGACGGGGAGCCAAAAACATTCAGTACTTC.

The rearrangement links TRBV29-1 to TRBJ1-2; D remains ambiguous. Germline CDR1 reads SQVTM; CDR2 reads ANQGSEA. This CDR3 region has 14 residues. The V end lost 0 bases, the J end lost 7 bases, and 15 bases lay between the germline ends. The CDR3: CSVEEVPGFGGYTF. The CDR3 DNA reads as TGCAGCGTTGAAGAAGTTCCGGGTTTTGGTGGCTACACCTTC.

The chain joins TRBV11-2 to TRBJ2-7; D unresolved. The germline V gene encodes CDR1 SGHAT and CDR2 FQNNGV. The CDR3 runs 14 residues. Trimming took 0 bases from V and 7 from J, leaving 13 bases between them. The CDR3 here is CASSLDLGFWEQYV. CDR3 sequence (DNA): TGTGCCAGCAGCTTAGATTTGGGGTTTTGGGAGCAGTACGTC.

The chain combines TRBV10-3 with TRBJ2-7; the D gene is possibly TRBD1 (5 bases). Gene TRBJ2-1 matches the end of the DNA better, so the J call may be wrong. CDR3 size: 14 residues. CDR1 and CDR2 (germline): ENHRY, SYGVKD. The CDR3 nucleotides are TGTGCCATCAGTGAATTGCAGGGTATCAATGAGCAGTTCTTC. Protein product: CAISELQGINEQFF.

This rearrangement joins TRBV12-3 or TRBV12-4 to TRBJ1-1, with 7 bases lining up with TRBD1. With 1 base clipped from V and 3 bases from J, the junction kept 5 bases outside the gene matches. The CDR3 extends over 15 amino acids. CDR3 nucleotides: TGTGCCAGCAGTTTAGAGAGAGGGGGCTACACTGAAGCTTTCTTT. Encoded protein: CASSLERGGYTEAFF.

The rearrangement links TRBV3-1 to TRBJ2-1; D is possibly TRBD1 or TRBD2 (5 bases each). The last part of the DNA fits TRBJ2-7 better; the J call may be wrong. The CDR3 length is 14 residues. The germline V gene has CDR1 LGHDT and CDR2 YNNKEL (reference sequence). The CDR3 here is CASSHRGSYNEQYF. The CDR3 DNA follows: TGTGCCAGCAGCCACCGGGGCAGCTACAATGAGCAGTACTTC.

This clonotype was detected many times. The chain's CDR3 is CASSQTTSGYTF. The CDR3 coding sequence is TGTGCCAGCAGCCAAACTACATCTGGCTACACCTTC. V usage is TRBV7-8 and J usage is TRBJ1-2; the D is unclear. Germline V gene sequence: CDR1 SGHVS, CDR2 FQNEAQ. The length of the CDR3 is 12 residues. V was shortened by 5 bases and J by 7 bases, with 11 bases between the two germline ends.

This clonotype has a handful of counts. DNA of the CDR3: TGTGCCAGCAGTCCCAAACGGGGGACAGGGACCAACGAGCAGTACTTC. Residues: CASSPKRGTGTNEQYF. The chain uses TRBV21-1 and TRBJ2-5; TRBD1, as called in the table, went unchecked against the DNA. The J call may be in error: the DNA end matches TRBJ2-7 better. TRBV21-1 is flagged as a pseudogene. This CDR3 comprises 16 residues.

This clonotype was seen a handful of times. The rearrangement joins TRBV6-1 to TRBJ2-7; 10 positions agree with TRBD2. The CDR3 is 16 amino acids. V lost 8 bases and J lost 2; bases outside the gene matches: 12. The V gene's germline CDR1 is MNHNS and CDR2 SASEGT. CDR3 loop: CASRSHTSGAPYEQYF. The CDR3 nucleotides read TGTGCCAGCCGAAGCCACACTAGCGGGGCCCCCTACGAGCAGTACTTC.

This clonotype was counted at least ten times. This chain connects TRBV7-9 to TRBJ1-1, with D unresolved. From germline, CDR1 is SEHNR and CDR2 FQNEAQ (reference sequence). V dropped 3 bases and J dropped 1 base, with 6 bases sitting between them. The CDR3 has 13 amino acids. The CDR3 protein is CASSFDGNTEAFF. The CDR3 nucleotides read TGTGCCAGCAGCTTTGACGGGAACACTGAAGCTTTCTTT.

This clonotype was found once. This chain connects TRBV4-3 to TRBJ2-3; 10 bases map to TRBD2. J lost 4 bases, V lost 5 bases, and 9 bases had no gene match. This CDR3 is built from 16 residues. CDR1 LGHNA and CDR2 YSLEER come from the germline V gene. CDR3 residues: CASSTLAGVFSDTQYF. The CDR3 DNA reads TGCGCCAGCAGCACGCTAGCGGGAGTGTTCTCAGATACGCAGTATTTT.

In its sample, this clonotype was seen once. V and J are TRBV3-1 and TRBJ2-3, with 11 bases lining up with TRBD2. Germline loops: CDR1 LGHDT, CDR2 YNNKEL (reference sequence). This CDR3 is built from 17 residues. The trim removed 4 bases at V and 2 bases at J, leaving 8 bases unmatched. As DNA, the CDR3 is TGTGCCAGCAGCCTACGCATAGCGGGGGGGACCACAGATACGCAGTATTTT. It specifies CASSLRIAGGTTDTQYF.

The chain couples TRBV7-9 to TRBJ2-3, with D possibly being TRBD2 (6 bases). The V gene lost 5 bases and the J gene lost 1 base, with 16 bases spanning the gap. The length of the CDR3 is 16 residues. CDR1 and CDR2 from the germline V gene are SEHNR and FQNEAQ (reference sequence). CDR3 nucleotide sequence: TGTGCCAGCAGCCTAACAGGAGGGGCCCGCACAGATACGCAGTATTTT. It encodes CASSLTGGARTDTQYF.

This clonotype appeared a few times. The rearrangement uses TRBV20-1 and TRBJ2-3; 13 bases agree with TRBD2. Germline trimming cut 3 bases from V and 5 bases from J; bases unmatched to any gene: 11. CDR1 DFQATT and CDR2 SNEGSKA come from the germline V gene (reference sequence). This CDR3 contains 17 residues. CDR3 DNA: TGCAGTGCTAGGTTTAGAGGACTAGCGGGAGAGAGAGATACGCAGTATTTT. Translating it yields CSARFRGLAGERDTQYF.

The gene calls are TRBV4-3 and TRBJ2-5, with 15 bases fitting TRBD2. The better agreement between TRBJ2-1 and the DNA end casts doubt on the J call. Per the germline V gene, CDR1 is LGHNA and CDR2 is YSLEER. This CDR3 has 18 amino acids. CDR3 in DNA: TGCGCCAGCAGCCTTTCCCGCGGACTAGCGGGAGGGTGGGATGAGCAGTTCTTC. As protein: CASSLSRGLAGGWDEQFF.